One and the same sample provided the 29 T cell receptor beta chains below, sequenced in a study of T cell changes during pregnancy in multiple sclerosis. Clones were read by immunoSEQ multiplex PCR, and TCRdb kept only the in-frame ones, dropping some. The sample includes about 58,000 clones, 75% to 95% of them seen just once. The material sequenced was CD4+ T cells from peripheral blood mononuclear cells, taken after pregnancy. These receptors all stem from a female donor in good health, enrolled as a control in a pregnancy study.

This clone was recorded once. The chain couples TRBV6-6 to TRBJ2-7; 16 bases are a match to TRBD2. J gave up 2 bases and V 4 bases, and 2 bases lay outside the gene matches. CDR3 size: 16 residues. Per the germline V gene, CDR1 is MNHNY and CDR2 is SVGAGI (reference sequence). CDR3 in amino acids: CASSSGTSGGAYEQYF. The CDR3 DNA reads as TGTGCCAGCAGTTCAGGGACTAGCGGGGGGGCCTACGAGCAGTACTTC.

This chain joins TRBV4-1 and TRBJ2-6, with 12 bases matching TRBD2. The CDR3 runs to 18 residues. Unmatched junction bases numbered 4, after V lost 4 bases and J lost 0 bases. Germline CDR1 and CDR2: MGHRA and YSYEKL. Written as DNA, the CDR3 is TGCGCCAGCAGCCCTGGACTAGCGGGGACCTCTGGGGCCAACGTCCTGACTTTC. Translating gives CASSPGLAGTSGANVLTF.

The CDR3 DNA follows: TGCGCCAGCACCACAGGGTTAAAGCGGGCTTTCTTT. This encodes CASTTGLKRAFF. The V gene is TRBV4-1, the J gene TRBJ1-1; possibly TRBD1 for D (6 bases). The germline V and J ends were trimmed by 7 bases and 11 bases, with 17 bases remaining between them. In germline, CDR1 is MGHRA, CDR2 YSYEKL. This CDR3 is 12 amino acids long.

This clone was recorded once. The chain carries TRBV6-6 and TRBJ2-3; TRBD2 agrees at 7 bases. The V gene end was trimmed by 4 bases and the J gene end by 3 bases; junction bases not matched to a gene: 7. Germline V gives CDR1 MNHNY, CDR2 SVGAGI (reference sequence). This CDR3 region has 15 residues. CDR3 nucleotides: TGTGCCAGCAGTTTTCGGCCTAGCGGAACAGATACGCAGTATTTT. As protein: CASSFRPSGTDTQYF.

This CDR3 is CASSLINRFSYGYTF. CDR3 coding DNA: TGTGCCAGCAGCTTGATAAACAGGTTCAGCTATGGCTACACCTTC. The genes are TRBV7-2 and TRBJ1-2; D perhaps matches TRBD1 (5 bases). CDR3 length: 15 residues. Germline loops: CDR1 SGHTA, CDR2 FQGNSA. Trimming left V 3 bases short and J 4 bases short, with 15 bases between.

The V and J genes are TRBV27 and TRBJ2-5, with D maybe TRBD2 (7 bases). This CDR3 contains 15 residues. The germline V gene encodes CDR1 MNHEY and CDR2 SMNVEV (reference sequence). V shed 0 bases and J shed 5 bases, with 13 bases lying between them. CDR3 bases: TGTGCCAGCAGTTTATCGAGGGCGGGGGCCGAGACCCAGTACTTC. Encoded protein: CASSLSRAGAETQYF.

The chain uses TRBV4-3 and TRBJ2-5; 8 bases align to TRBD1. This CDR3 has 16 amino acids. The germline V gene has CDR1 LGHNA and CDR2 YSLEER. The V gene end was trimmed by 2 bases and the J gene end by 4 bases; junction bases not matched to a gene: 9. Written as DNA, the CDR3 is TGCGCCAGCAGCCAAACGACAGGGGAGGCGGGAGAGACCCAGTACTTC. Its protein is CASSQTTGEAGETQYF.

This CDR3 is CASSLEAGGNYGYTF. In nucleotides, the CDR3 is TGTGCCAGCAGCTTAGAGGCAGGGGGTAACTATGGCTACACCTTC. The chain joins TRBV11-3 to TRBJ1-2, with 7 bases aligning to TRBD1. The CDR3 is made up of 15 amino acids. Germline-derived CDR1 and CDR2 are SGHNT and YENEEA. V shed 0 bases, J shed 1 base, and the junction held 2 bases outside the gene matches.

CDR3 amino acids: CASSDRSGGYTF. In nucleotides, the CDR3 is TGCGCCAGCAGCGACAGATCGGGCGGCTACACCTTC. V and J are TRBV4-3 and TRBJ1-2; possible D gene TRBD1, 5 bases. With 5 bases removed from V and 8 bases from J, the gap between germline ends came to 12 bases. Germline V CDR1 and CDR2: LGHNA, YSLEER. The CDR3 is 12 amino acids.

DNA for the CDR3: TGTGCCAGCAGCTCTGGAACAGGAAACTACGAGCAGTACTTC. Translating it yields CASSSGTGNYEQYF. This chain links TRBV7-2 with TRBJ2-7; D is possibly TRBD1 (5 bases). V lost 4 bases and J 3 bases, leaving 13 bases between the germline ends. From germline, CDR1 is SGHTA and CDR2 FQGNSA. CDR3 length: 14 amino acids. Full variable domain (rest looked up from reference TRBV7-2 and TRBJ2-7): GAGVSQSPSNKVTEKGKDVELRCDPISGHTALYWYRQSLGQGLEFLIYFQGNSAPDKSGLPSDRFSAERTGGSVSTLTIQRTQQEDSAVYLCASSSGTGNYEQYFGPGTRLTVT.

J is TRBJ2-4 and V is TRBV11-2; no firm D call. The germline V and J ends were trimmed by 4 bases and 8 bases, with 6 bases remaining between them. The germline CDR1 and CDR2 sequences are SGHAT and FQNNGV. There are 11 residues in the CDR3. CDR3: CASSSFDIQYF. The DNA of the CDR3 is TGTGCCAGCAGCTCCTTTGACATTCAGTACTTC. Full variable domain (rest looked up from reference TRBV11-2 and TRBJ2-4): EAGVAQSPRYKIIEKRQSVAFWCNPISGHATLYWYQQILGQGPKLLIQFQNNGVVDDSQLPKDRFSAERLKGVDSTLKIQPAKLEDSAVYLCASSSFDIQYFGAGTRLSVL.

The rearrangement joins TRBV7-8 to TRBJ2-4; 7 nucleotides match TRBD1. There are 21 residues in the CDR3. Germline CDR1 SGHVS, CDR2 FQNEAQ. Trimming at V came to 0 bases and at J to 0 bases, leaving 17 bases not matched to a gene. The CDR3 sequence: CASSLAQPTGLGALAKNIQYF. The DNA of the CDR3 is TGTGCCAGCAGCTTAGCACAACCGACAGGGTTGGGGGCCCTAGCCAAAAACATTCAGTACTTC.

CDR3 DNA sequence: TGTGCCAGCAGTAAAACTAAACAGGGGGCGAGAGAGACCCAGTACTTC. Translated, it gives CASSKTKQGARETQYF. The chain has TRBV27 and TRBJ2-5; TRBD1 agrees at 9 bases. The CDR3 is made up of 16 amino acids. Germline CDR1 MNHEY, CDR2 SMNVEV (reference sequence). V lost 5 bases to trimming and J lost 4 bases; unmatched junction nucleotides: 11.

The chain recombines TRBV7-9 with TRBJ1-1; a possible D gene is TRBD1 (6 bases). Germline V gene lookup returns CDR1 SEHNR and CDR2 FQNEAQ (reference sequence). V dropped 1 base and J dropped 10 bases, with 10 bases sitting between them. This CDR3 has 12 residues. The CDR3 reads CASSLESRGAFF. In DNA form, the CDR3 reads TGTGCCAGCAGCTTAGAGTCCAGGGGAGCTTTCTTT.

The CDR3 region has the DNA TGTGCCAGCAGCTTTTTGGCGCGTTTTGTAGACAGAGTTTACAATGAGCAGTTCTTC. It encodes CASSFLARFVDRVYNEQFF. The chain has TRBV5-6 and TRBJ2-1; a weak D match, TRBD1 (5 bases). The CDR3 runs 19 residues. V was shortened by 2 bases and J by 4 bases, with 25 bases between the two germline ends. Germline V lookup: CDR1 SGHDT, CDR2 YYEEEE.

The genes are TRBV19 and TRBJ2-3; TRBD1 matches at 9 bases. Germline lookup yields CDR1 LNHDA and CDR2 SQIVND (reference sequence). The junction had 16 bases not matched to a gene; V was cut back by 6 bases and J by 6 bases. The CDR3 is 17 residues long. For the CDR3, the DNA is TGTGCCAGTAGCCCCCTACCCCGGGACAGGGTTACGGATACGCAGTATTTT. Encoded protein: CASSPLPRDRVTDTQYF.

This clone was counted between two and nine times. V is TRBV7-3 and J is TRBJ1-1; D ambiguous. The CDR3 is 13 amino acids. Per germline, CDR1 SGHTA and CDR2 FQGTGA. V dropped 2 bases and J dropped 1 base, with 5 bases sitting between them. This CDR3 is CASSLSGNTEAFF. CDR3 nucleotide sequence: TGTGCCAGCAGCTTATCCGGGAACACTGAAGCTTTCTTT. The entire variable domain, with the rest obtained from reference TRBV7-3 and TRBJ1-1, is as follows: GAGVSQTPSNKVTEKGKYVELRCDPISGHTALYWYRQSLGQGPEFLIYFQGTGAADDSGLPNDRFFAVRPEGSVSTLKIQRTERGDSAVYLCASSLSGNTEAFFGQGTRLTVV.

The V call is TRBV6-1, the J call TRBJ1-1, with no clear D. Germline V gives CDR1 MNHNS, CDR2 SASEGT. The germline V and J ends were trimmed by 5 bases and 2 bases, with 6 bases remaining between them. The CDR3 is 12 residues long. CDR3 sequence (DNA): TGTGCCAGCAGTCTGGCCAACACTGAAGCTTTCTTT. Translating it yields CASSLANTEAFF.

The rearrangement links TRBV7-3 to TRBJ2-1, with 8 positions matching TRBD1. CDR1 is SGHTA, CDR2 FQGTGA, per germline. This CDR3 contains 15 residues. J gave up 9 bases and V 0 bases, and 7 bases lay outside the gene matches. CDR3 sequence (DNA): TGTGCCAGCAGCTTAACTGTGCGAGGACAGGGTGAGCAGTTCTTC. The encoded protein is CASSLTVRGQGEQFF.

This rearrangement joins TRBV29-1 to TRBJ2-5, with TRBD2 matching 7 bases. Trimming cost V 3 bases and J 3 bases; bases outside gene matches: 10. There are 15 residues in the CDR3. The germline V gene has CDR1 SQVTM and CDR2 ANQGSEA. The CDR3 loop is CSVEAPASGKETQYF. The CDR3 region has the DNA TGCAGCGTTGAGGCCCCGGCTAGCGGAAAAGAGACCCAGTACTTC.

The J gene is TRBJ1-1, the V gene TRBV5-5, with a possible D match to TRBD1 (5 bases). CDR3 size: 14 residues. The germline CDR1 and CDR2 sequences are SGHKS and YYEKEE (reference sequence). The V gene lost 4 bases and the J gene lost 10 bases, with 20 bases spanning the gap. This CDR3 reads CASSNLQDPGGAFF. CDR3 nucleotide sequence: TGTGCCAGCAGCAACTTACAGGACCCGGGGGGAGCTTTCTTT.

The CDR3 DNA reads TGTGCCAGCAGCTTGGCTAGGTTCCAAGGTGAGCAGTTCTTC. This sequence encodes CASSLARFQGEQFF. The rearrangement joins TRBV7-6 to TRBJ2-1, with no clear D. The germline CDR1 and CDR2 sequences are SGHVS and FNYEAQ. Trimming took 3 bases from V and 9 from J, leaving 15 bases between them. This CDR3 comprises 14 residues.

The chain couples TRBV6-5 to TRBJ1-2; TRBD1 aligns across 9 bases. CDR3 length: 15 amino acids. Per germline, CDR1 MNHEY and CDR2 SVGAGI. Trimming removed 1 base from V and 7 bases from J; junction bases left unmatched: 7. The CDR3 spells CASSYLGQGLAGYTF. The CDR3 nucleotides are TGTGCCAGCAGTTACTTGGGACAGGGTTTAGCTGGCTACACCTTC.

The CDR3 region has the DNA TGTGCCAGCAGCCCCCCATCGGGTAACGGGCGGGGAGAGACCCAGTACTTC. Protein product: CASSPPSGNGRGETQYF. The chain joins TRBV7-2 to TRBJ2-5; D is perhaps TRBD2 (6 bases). The ends were cut back, 5 bases at V and 4 bases at J, with 23 bases in the middle. The CDR3 has 17 residues. From germline, CDR1 is SGHTA and CDR2 FQGNSA.

This chain uses TRBV6-4 with TRBJ1-1; D ambiguous. CDR1 MRHNA and CDR2 SNTAGT come from the germline V gene. The germline V and J ends were trimmed by 6 bases and 1 base, with 9 bases remaining between them. The CDR3 covers 13 residues. The CDR3 DNA reads as TGTGCCAGCAGGATAGCTAAGAACACTGAAGCTTTCTTT. It yields the protein CASRIAKNTEAFF.

The V and J genes are TRBV7-2 and TRBJ2-3; D gene uncertain. Germline V CDR1 and CDR2: SGHTA, FQGNSA. V was shortened by 2 bases and J by 2 bases, with 11 bases between the two germline ends. CDR3 length: 15 residues. The CDR3 loop is CASSLFAVPTDTQYF. The CDR3 nucleotides are TGTGCCAGCAGCTTATTTGCAGTCCCCACAGATACGCAGTATTTT.

This rearrangement joins TRBV19 to TRBJ1-4; no clear D gene. Trimming removed 4 bases from V and 8 bases from J, with 8 bases in between. Germline CDR1 and CDR2: LNHDA and SQIVND (reference sequence). This CDR3 is built from 12 residues. The CDR3 sequence is CASSSAKEKLFF. CDR3 sequence (DNA): TGTGCCAGTAGTAGCGCAAAGGAAAAACTGTTTTTT.

The gene calls are TRBV6-5 and TRBJ2-1; tentatively, D is TRBD2 (5 bases). The CDR3 is 15 residues long. Trimming took off 5 bases at V and 2 bases at J, with 13 bases between the two ends. Germline CDR1 MNHEY, CDR2 SVGAGI. The CDR3 DNA sequence: TGTGCCAGCAGTCAGGACGCAGCGGCCTACAATGAGCAGTTCTTC. Encoded protein: CASSQDAAAYNEQFF.

The gene calls are TRBV4-1 and TRBJ1-2; D is undetermined. Per germline, CDR1 MGHRA and CDR2 YSYEKL. This CDR3 comprises 15 residues. V was clipped by 0 bases and J by 4 bases, with 12 bases between them. Written as DNA, the CDR3 is TGCGCCAGCAGCCAAGATAACAATTCCCTCTATGGCTACACCTTC. This translates into CASSQDNNSLYGYTF.